Sequencing of this T cell receptor (beta chain) was carried out in a study of T cells in Graves' hyperthyroidism and ophthalmopathy. Looking at the study overall: At the time of initial diagnosis and before any treatment, peripheral blood was collected.

Study results and limitations: Most thyroid-expanded clonotypes above 0.001 were also found in blood. A model built on 13 V-J features separated ophthalmopathy from stable hyperthyroidism.

With respect to this clonotype: Its antigen is as yet unknown.

Hyperthyroidism of Graves' type that showed no ophthalmopathy progression within 18 months was stable. Authors of the study amplified TCR beta CDR3 regions from RNA transcripts. The HTBI primer set drove a first-round RT-PCR of the TCR CDR3. TCRdb re-called the multiplex PCR reads through MiXCR, storing one row per CDR3 protein. The sample holds 500,000 to 550,000 distinct CDR3 sequences, around 20% seen once. The CDR3 sequence is 12 residues long. CDR1 and CDR2 from the germline V gene are MNHNS and SASEGT. Trimming took 4 bases from V and 10 from J, leaving 13 bases between them. Sequencing was carried out using blood. The sequence came from a man younger than 35 with Graves' hyperthyroidism. The chain has TRBV6-1 and TRBJ1-1; D ambiguous. CDR3 sequence reads: CASSVFGRGAFF. CDR3 bases: TGTGCCAGCAGTGTTTTCGGGCGGGGAGCTTTCTTT.